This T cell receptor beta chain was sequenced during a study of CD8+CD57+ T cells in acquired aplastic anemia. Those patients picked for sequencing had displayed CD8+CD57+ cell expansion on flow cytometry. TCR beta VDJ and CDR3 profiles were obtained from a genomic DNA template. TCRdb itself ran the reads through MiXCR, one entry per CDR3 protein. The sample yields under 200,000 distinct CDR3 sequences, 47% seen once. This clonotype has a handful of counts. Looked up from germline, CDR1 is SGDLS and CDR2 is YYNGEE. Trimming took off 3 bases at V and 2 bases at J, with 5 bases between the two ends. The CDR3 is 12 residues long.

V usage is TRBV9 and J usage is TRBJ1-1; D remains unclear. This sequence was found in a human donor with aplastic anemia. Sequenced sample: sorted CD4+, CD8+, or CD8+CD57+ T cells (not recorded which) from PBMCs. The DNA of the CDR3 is TGTGCCAGCAGCGCAACAAACACTGAAGCTTTCTTT. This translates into CASSATNTEAFF.